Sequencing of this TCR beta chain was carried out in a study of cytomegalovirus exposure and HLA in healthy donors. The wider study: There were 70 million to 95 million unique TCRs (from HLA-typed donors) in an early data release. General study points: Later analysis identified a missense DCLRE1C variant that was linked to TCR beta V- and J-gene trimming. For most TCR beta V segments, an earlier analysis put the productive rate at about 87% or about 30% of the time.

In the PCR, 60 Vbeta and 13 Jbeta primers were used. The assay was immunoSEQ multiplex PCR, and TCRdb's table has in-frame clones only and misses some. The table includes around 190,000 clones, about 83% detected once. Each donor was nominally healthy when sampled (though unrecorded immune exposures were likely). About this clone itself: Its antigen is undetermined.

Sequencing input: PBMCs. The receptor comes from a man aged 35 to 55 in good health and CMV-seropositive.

The CDR3 region has the DNA TGTGCCTGGAGTGGAAATTCAGGGCCCGGGGAGCTGTTTTTT. Protein sequence: CAWSGNSGPGELFF. The chain combines TRBV30 with TRBJ2-2; possible D gene TRBD1, 5 bases. This CDR3 comprises 14 residues. Trimming stripped 1 base from V and 6 bases from J, with 12 bases between. CDR1 and CDR2 from the germline V gene are GTSNPN and SVGIG (reference sequence).